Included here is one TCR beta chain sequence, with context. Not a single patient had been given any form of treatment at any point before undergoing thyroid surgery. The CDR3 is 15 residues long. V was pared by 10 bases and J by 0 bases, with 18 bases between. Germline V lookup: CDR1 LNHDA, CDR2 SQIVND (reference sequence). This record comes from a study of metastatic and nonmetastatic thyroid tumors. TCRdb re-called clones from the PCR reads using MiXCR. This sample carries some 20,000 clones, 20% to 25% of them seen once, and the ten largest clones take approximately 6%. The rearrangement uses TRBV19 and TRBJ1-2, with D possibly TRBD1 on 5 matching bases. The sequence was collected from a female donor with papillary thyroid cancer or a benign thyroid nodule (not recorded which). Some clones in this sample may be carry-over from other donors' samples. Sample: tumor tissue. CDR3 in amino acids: CAIMATGKTNYGYTF. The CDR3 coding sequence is TGTGCCATTATGGCTACAGGAAAGACTAACTATGGCTACACCTTC. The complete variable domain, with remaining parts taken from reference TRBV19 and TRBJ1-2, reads DGGITQSPKYLFRKEGQNVTLSCEQNLNHDAMYWYRQDPGQGLRLIYYSQIVNDFQKGDIAEGYSVSREKKESFPLTVTSAQKNPTAFYLCAIMATGKTNYGYTFGSGTRLTVV.